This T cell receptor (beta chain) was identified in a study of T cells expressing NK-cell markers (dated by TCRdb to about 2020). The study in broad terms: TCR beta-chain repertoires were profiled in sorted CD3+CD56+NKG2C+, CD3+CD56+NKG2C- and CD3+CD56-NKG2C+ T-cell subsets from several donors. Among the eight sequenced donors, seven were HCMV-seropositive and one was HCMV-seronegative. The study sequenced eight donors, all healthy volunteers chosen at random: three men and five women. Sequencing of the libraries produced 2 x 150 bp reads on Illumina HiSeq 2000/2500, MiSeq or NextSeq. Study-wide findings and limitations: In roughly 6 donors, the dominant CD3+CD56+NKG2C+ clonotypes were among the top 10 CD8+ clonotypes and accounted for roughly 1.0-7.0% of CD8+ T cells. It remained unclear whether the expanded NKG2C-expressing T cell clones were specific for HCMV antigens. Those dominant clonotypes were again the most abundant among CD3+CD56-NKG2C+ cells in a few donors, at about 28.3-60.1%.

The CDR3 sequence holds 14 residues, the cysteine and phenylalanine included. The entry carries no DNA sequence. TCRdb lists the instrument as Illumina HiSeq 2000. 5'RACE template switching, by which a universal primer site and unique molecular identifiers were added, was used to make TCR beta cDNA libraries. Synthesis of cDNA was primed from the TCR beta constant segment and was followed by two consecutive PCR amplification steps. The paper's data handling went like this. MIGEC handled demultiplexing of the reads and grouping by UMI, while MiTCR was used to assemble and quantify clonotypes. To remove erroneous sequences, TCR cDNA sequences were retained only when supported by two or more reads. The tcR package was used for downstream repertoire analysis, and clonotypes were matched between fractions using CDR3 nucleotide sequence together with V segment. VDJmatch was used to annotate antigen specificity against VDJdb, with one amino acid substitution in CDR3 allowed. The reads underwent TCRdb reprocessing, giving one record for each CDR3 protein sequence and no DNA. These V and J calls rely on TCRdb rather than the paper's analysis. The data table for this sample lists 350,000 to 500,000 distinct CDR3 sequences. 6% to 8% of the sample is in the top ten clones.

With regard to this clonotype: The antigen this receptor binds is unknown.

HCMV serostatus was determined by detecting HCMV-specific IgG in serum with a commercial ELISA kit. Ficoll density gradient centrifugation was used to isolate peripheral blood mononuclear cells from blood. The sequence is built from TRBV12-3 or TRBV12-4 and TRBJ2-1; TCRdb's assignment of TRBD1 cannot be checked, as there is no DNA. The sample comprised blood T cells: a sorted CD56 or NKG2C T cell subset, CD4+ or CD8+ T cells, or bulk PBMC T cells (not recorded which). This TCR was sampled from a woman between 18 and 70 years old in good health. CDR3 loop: CASSSNGAWDEQFF.